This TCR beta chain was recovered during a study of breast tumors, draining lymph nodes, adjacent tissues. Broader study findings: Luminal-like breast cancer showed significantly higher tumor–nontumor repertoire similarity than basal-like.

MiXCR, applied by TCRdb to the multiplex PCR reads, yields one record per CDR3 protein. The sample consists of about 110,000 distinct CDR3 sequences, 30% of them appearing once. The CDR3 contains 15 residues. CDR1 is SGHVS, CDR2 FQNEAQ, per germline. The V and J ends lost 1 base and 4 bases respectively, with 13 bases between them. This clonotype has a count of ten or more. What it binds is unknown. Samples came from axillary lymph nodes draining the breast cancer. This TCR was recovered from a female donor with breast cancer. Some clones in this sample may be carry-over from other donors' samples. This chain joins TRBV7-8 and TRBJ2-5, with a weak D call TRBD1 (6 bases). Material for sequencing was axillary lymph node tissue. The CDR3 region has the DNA TGTGCCAGCAGCTTAGGAGACAGGTTTCGAGAGACCCAGTACTTC. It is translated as CASSLGDRFRETQYF.